This TCR beta chain was recorded in a study of CD4 T cells in relation to SARS-CoV-2 and coronaviruses. Background on the study: The restricting HLA molecule for shared crossreactive spike epitopes was mapped. Overall study results and limits: Samples before the pandemic and after infection were not matched within any donor. Memory recall responses, not primary responses primed in culture, are what the assay detects.

Sorted naive or memory CD4+ cells met CEF peptides for under eleven days. The table came from immunoSEQ multiplex PCR; TCRdb's copy has only in-frame clones and leaves some out. The data contain about 40,000 clones, roughly 85% of them singletons. V was pared by 4 bases and J by 10 bases, with 6 bases of the junction left unmatched. This CDR3 has 11 amino acids. CDR1 GTSNPN and CDR2 SVGIG come from the germline V gene (reference sequence). As to this clone: What it binds is unknown.

The chain is built from TRBV30 and TRBJ1-1, with TRBD1 matching over 7 bases. Material for sequencing was naive CD4+ T cells from PBMCs, cultured in vitro. Specified subset: naive CD4+ T cells isolated by negative enrichment. The sequence was collected from an adult with COVID-19. The CDR3 DNA reads as TGTGCCTGGACTGAGGGGGCAGGAGCTTTCTTT. Amino acids: CAWTEGAGAFF. The entire variable domain, with the rest obtained from reference TRBV30 and TRBJ1-1, is as follows: SQTIHQWPATLVQPVGSPLSLECTVEGTSNPNLYWYRQAAGRGLQLLFYSVGIGQISSEVPQNLSASRPQDRQFILSSKKLLLSDSGFYLCAWTEGAGAFFGQGTRLTVV.